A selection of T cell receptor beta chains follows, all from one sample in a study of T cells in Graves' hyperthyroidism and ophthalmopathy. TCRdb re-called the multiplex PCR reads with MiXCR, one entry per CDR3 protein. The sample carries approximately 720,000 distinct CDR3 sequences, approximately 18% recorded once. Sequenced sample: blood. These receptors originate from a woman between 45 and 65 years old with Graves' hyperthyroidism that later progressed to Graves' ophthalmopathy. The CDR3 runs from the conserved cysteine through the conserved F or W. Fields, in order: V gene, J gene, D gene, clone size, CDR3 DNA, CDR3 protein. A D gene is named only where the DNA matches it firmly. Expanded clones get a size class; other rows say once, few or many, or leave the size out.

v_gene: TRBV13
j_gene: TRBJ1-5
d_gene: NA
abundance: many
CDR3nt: TGTGCCAGCAGCTTAGGACGGGTCCGGGGATATAGCAATCAGCCCCAGCATTTT
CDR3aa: CASSLGRVRGYSNQPQHF

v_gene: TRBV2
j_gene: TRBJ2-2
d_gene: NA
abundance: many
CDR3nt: TGTGCCAGCCTTCCGGACGCGAACACCGGGGAGCTGTTTTTT
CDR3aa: CASLPDANTGELFF

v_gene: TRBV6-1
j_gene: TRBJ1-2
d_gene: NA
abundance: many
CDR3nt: TGTGCCAGCAGTGAACTGGATTACTATGGCTACACCTTC
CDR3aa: CASSELDYYGYTF

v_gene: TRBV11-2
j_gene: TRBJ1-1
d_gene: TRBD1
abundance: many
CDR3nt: TGTGCCAGTAGGCAGGGGGTGGCCACTGAAGCTTTCTTT
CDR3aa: CASRQGVATEAFF

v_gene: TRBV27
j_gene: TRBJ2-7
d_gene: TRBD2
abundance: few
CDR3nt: TGTGCCAGCGCTAGCGGGGGACCCTACGAGCAGTACTTC
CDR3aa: CASASGGPYEQYF

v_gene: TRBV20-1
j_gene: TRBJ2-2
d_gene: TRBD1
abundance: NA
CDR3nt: TGCAGTGCTAGAGTTTTCAGGGGGCAGAACACCGGGGAGCTGTTTTTT
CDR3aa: CSARVFRGQNTGELFF

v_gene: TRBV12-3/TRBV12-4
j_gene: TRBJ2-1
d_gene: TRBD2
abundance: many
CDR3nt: TGTGCCAGCAGTGAAACTAGCGATGAGCAGTTCTTC
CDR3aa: CASSETSDEQFF

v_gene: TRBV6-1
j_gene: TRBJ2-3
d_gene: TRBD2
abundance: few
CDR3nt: TGTGCCAGCAGTCCCGGAGTGTTGGGGGGGACTAGCACAGATACGCAGTATTTT
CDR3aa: CASSPGVLGGTSTDTQYF

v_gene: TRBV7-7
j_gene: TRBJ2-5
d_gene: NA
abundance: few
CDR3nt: TGTGCTAGCAGCAAAGGGGCTGCGGGGGCGTGGGAGACCCAGTACTTC
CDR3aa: CASSKGAAGAWETQYF

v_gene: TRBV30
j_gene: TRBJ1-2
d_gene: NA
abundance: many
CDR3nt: TGTGCCTGGTACAGAGGACAGCTCCGGGATGGCTACACCTTC
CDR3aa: CAWYRGQLRDGYTF

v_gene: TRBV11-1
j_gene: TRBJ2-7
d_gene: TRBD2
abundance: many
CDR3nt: TGTGCCAGCAGCCCCAGAGCGGGGGGGCCTTGGGACGAGCAGTACTTC
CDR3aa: CASSPRAGGPWDEQYF

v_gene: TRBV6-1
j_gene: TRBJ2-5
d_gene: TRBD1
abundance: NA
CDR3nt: TGTGCCAGCAGTGAAGCAGGGGGCAGTGGGGAGACCCAGTACTTC
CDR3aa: CASSEAGGSGETQYF

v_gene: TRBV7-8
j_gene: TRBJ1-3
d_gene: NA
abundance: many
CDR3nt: TGTGCCAGCAGCTTAGCGCGGGGCTATGGAAACACCATATATTTT
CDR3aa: CASSLARGYGNTIYF

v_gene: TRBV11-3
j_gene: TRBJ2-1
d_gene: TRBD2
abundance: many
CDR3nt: TGTGCCAGCAGCCACCGTGGGACTAGCGGGAGAAATGAGCAGTTCTTC
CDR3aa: CASSHRGTSGRNEQFF

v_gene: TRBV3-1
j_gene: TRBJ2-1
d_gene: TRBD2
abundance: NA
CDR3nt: TGTGCCAGCAGCCAAGATTTGGTAGCGGGGGGGCTTAATGAGCAGTTCTTC
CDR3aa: CASSQDLVAGGLNEQFF

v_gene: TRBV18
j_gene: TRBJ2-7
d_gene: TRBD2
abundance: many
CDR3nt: TGTGCCAGCTCACCCGGACTAGCGGGGGGACAAATGGACTACGAGCAGTACTTC
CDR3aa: CASSPGLAGGQMDYEQYF

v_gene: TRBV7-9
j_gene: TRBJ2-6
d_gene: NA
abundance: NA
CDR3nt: TGTGCCAGCAGTCAACCAGGGCCTGGGGCCAACGTCCTGACTTTC
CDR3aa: CASSQPGPGANVLTF

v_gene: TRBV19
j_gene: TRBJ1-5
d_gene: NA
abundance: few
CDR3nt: TGTGCCAGTAGTGCCCGGACAGTCAATCAGCCCCAGCATTTT
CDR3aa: CASSARTVNQPQHF

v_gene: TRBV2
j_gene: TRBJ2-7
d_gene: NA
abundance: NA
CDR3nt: TGTGCCAGTACGCGGGACGGGGACTACGAGCAGTACTTC
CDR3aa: CASTRDGDYEQYF

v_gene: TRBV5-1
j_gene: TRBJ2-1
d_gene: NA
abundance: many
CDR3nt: TGCGCCAGCAGCCCGAGAAAAAGTCGGCCTGCCTCCTACAATGAGCAGTTCTTC
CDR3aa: CASSPRKSRPASYNEQFF

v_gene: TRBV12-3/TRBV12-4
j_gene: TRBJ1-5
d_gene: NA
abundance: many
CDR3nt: TGTGCCAGCAGTTTGGAGGGGAGGGAGCAGCCCCAGCATTTT
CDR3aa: CASSLEGREQPQHF

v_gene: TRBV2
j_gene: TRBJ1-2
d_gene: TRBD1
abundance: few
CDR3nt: TGTGCCAGCAGGCAAGGACAGGGGATCTATGGCTACACCTTC
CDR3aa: CASRQGQGIYGYTF

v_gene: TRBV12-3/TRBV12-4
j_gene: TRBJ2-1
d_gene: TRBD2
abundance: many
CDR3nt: TGTGCCAGCATCCGGGTCCCTAGCGGGGACTTTAGCTCCTACAATGAGCAGTTCTTC
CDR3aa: CASIRVPSGDFSSYNEQFF

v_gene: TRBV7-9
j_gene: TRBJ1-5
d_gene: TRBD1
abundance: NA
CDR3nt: TGTGCCAGCAGCTCCTCGGGACAGGACTATAGCAATCAGCCCCAGCATTTT
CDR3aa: CASSSSGQDYSNQPQHF

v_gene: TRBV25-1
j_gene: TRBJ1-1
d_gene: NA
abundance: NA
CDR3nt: TGTGCCAGCAGTGAATTGTTCAACACTGAAGCTTTCTTT
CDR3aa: CASSELFNTEAFF

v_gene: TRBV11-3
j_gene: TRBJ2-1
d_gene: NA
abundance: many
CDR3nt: TGTGCCAGCAGCTTAGGTCCAGCCACCGCCTCCTACAATGAGCAGTTCTTC
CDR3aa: CASSLGPATASYNEQFF

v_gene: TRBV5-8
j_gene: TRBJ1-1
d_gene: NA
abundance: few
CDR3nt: TGTGCCAGCATAGAGGGAAGTACTGAAGCTTTCTTT
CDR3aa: CASIEGSTEAFF

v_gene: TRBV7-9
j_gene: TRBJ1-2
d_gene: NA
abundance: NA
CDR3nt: TGTGCCAGCAGCCAGACAGCTGCCGCTAACTATGGCTACACCTTC
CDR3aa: CASSQTAAANYGYTF

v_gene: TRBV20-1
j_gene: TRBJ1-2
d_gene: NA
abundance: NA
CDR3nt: TGCAGTGCTAGGCTGGTTTCTAGGGGATCTTATGGCTACACCTTC
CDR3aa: CSARLVSRGSYGYTF

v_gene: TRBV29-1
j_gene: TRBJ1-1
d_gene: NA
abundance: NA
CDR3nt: TGCAGCGTTGAGCCCGAGGAGACTGAAGCTTTCTTT
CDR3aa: CSVEPEETEAFF

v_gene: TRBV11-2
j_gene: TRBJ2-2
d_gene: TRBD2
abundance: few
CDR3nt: TGTGCCAGCAGACCCCCCCGGCGGGGGAGAACCAGGGAGCTGTTTTTT
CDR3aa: CASRPPRRGRTRELFF

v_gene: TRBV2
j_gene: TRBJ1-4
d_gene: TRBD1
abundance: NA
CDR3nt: TGTGCCAGCAGGGCCCCGGGACAGTCGGATGAAAAACTGTTTTTT
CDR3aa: CASRAPGQSDEKLFF

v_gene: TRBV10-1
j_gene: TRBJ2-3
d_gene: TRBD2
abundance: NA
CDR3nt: TGCGCCAGCCAACTAGCGGGGGGCACAGATACGCAGTATTTT
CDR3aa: CASQLAGGTDTQYF

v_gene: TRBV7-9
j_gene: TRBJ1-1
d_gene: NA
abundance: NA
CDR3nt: TGTGCCAGCAACTTGGAGGAACCGAACACTGAAGCTTTCTTT
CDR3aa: CASNLEEPNTEAFF

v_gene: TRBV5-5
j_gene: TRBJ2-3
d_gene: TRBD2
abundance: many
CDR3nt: TGTGCCAGCAGCTCGACACTAGCGGGGGGGTTGATAGATACGCAGTATTTT
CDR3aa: CASSSTLAGGLIDTQYF